This T cell receptor (beta chain) was captured by sequencing in a study of T cell clonotyping in hematopoietic cell transplantation. Worth noting for this clone: Its target is not known.

The protocol was immunoSEQ multiplex PCR, while the TCRdb copy is restricted to in-frame clones and leaves out a portion. The sample has roughly 5,000 clones; roughly 87% are singletons. CDR1 is MNHEY and CDR2 is SVGAGI in the germline V gene. This CDR3 has 15 residues. With V trimmed by 6 bases and J by 0 bases, 5 bases remained unmatched. Study conclusions and caveats: Cells were unsorted, so CD4 and CD8 contributions were not separated. Higher Inverse Simpson Index values in graft donor and pretransplant recipient predicted broader posttransplant TCR diversity. Pathologically expanded recipient clonotypes increased progressively from day 30 to day 180 as diversity fell. At the given depth, recipient repertoires were over 95% de novo clonotypes.

Sequencing was done on a sample of peripheral blood mononuclear cells. This TCR derives from a middle-aged man in good health. Some clones in this sample may be carry-over from other donors' samples. This chain joins TRBV6-5 and TRBJ1-1, with 9 positions matching TRBD1. CDR3 sequence (DNA): TGTGCCAGCAGGCGATACAGGGGGCTGAACACTGAAGCTTTCTTT. Translated, it gives CASRRYRGLNTEAFF.